This T cell receptor (beta chain) was identified in a study of CD8 T cells in cerebrospinal fluid in Alzheimer's disease (TCRdb year 2020). Regarding the complete study: To assess CSF T cell clonal expansion, the study used two single-cell approaches: plate-based nested PCR sequencing and droplet-based sequencing. The study examined whether cerebrospinal fluid from healthy elderly individuals and from patients with neurodegenerative disease contained clonally expanded T cells. In the droplet-based CSF analysis comparing patients with controls, there were about nine healthy controls (10,876 cells) and about nine patients with MCI or Alzheimer's disease (around 10,000 cells). CSF gene-expression analysis, which included Parkinson's disease patients, covered about 26 samples in total. Broad study findings and their caveats: When the data were pooled, most of the 6 Alzheimer's patients but only 1 of 10 healthy subjects had a highly expanded clone, defined as one making up at least 3% of TCRs. The EBV-specific clones were neither the most highly expanded clones nor enriched among patients. The largest CSF clone made up a higher percentage of TCRs in patients with MCI or Alzheimer's disease than in controls. Only samples with detectable clones went into the overall clonality comparison: about eleven healthy, 5 MCI, 5 AD, and 6 PD. The authors warned that finding EBV-specific TCRs in CSF does not prove a causal connection between EBV and Alzheimer's disease.

The germline V gene gives CDR1 as MDHEN and CDR2 as SYDVKM. The CDR3 covers 15 residues, taking in both the cysteine and the phenylalanine. No DNA is recorded. This clonotype is large (0.1 to 1%) by its frequency; no count is available. Its antigen remains unidentified. None of the participants had acute infectious disease, and every participant was in good physical condition. For droplet-based sequencing, live CSF cells were sorted using a live/dead marker. To pellet immune cells, CSF obtained by lumbar puncture was centrifuged at 300g. Each CSF sample was examined for red blood cells, and any sample with blood contamination was excluded. CSF cells were cryopreserved by placing the cells in freezing medium, freezing the cells overnight at -80 degrees C, and then storing the cells in liquid nitrogen. Before analysis, CSF samples were stored for less than six months. Library creation used 10x single-cell sequencing. Profiling of CSF cells was done with 10X Genomics single-cell V(D)J and 5' gene-expression libraries. An Illumina NextSeq550 was used to sequence CSF single-cell TCR libraries. The paper's processing steps were these. V(D)J reads were aligned to the vdj-GRCh38 alts ensemble 2.0.0 reference and processed with the Cell Ranger vdj pipeline. Cell barcodes sharing the same set of productive CDR3 nucleotide sequences were defined as clonotypes. To link clonality with transcriptional profiles, clonotype information was added to the Seurat v3.0 gene-expression metadata. CSF cells with more than 1,800 genes, more than 7,500 UMIs or more than 10% mitochondrial reads were excluded. CDR3-beta sequences were compared against VDJdb to identify TCRs with known antigen specificity. Only TCRs with complete alpha and beta chains were included in the network analysis of clone sharing, which used the R package qgraph. Reprocessed by TCRdb, the reads give a single entry per CDR3 protein sequence, without DNA. It is TCRdb's table, rather than the study itself, that gives the V and J calls and clone size. This sample's table contains about 1,000 distinct CDR3 sequences. Clones ranked in the top ten supply approximately 7.6% of the sample.

This clonotype was obtained from a human donor in good health. The sequence is built from TRBV28 and TRBJ2-3; TCRdb returns TRBD2, unconfirmable since there is no DNA. The sequencing input was cerebrospinal fluid. This receptor carries the CDR3 CASVPPDGPSDTQYF.